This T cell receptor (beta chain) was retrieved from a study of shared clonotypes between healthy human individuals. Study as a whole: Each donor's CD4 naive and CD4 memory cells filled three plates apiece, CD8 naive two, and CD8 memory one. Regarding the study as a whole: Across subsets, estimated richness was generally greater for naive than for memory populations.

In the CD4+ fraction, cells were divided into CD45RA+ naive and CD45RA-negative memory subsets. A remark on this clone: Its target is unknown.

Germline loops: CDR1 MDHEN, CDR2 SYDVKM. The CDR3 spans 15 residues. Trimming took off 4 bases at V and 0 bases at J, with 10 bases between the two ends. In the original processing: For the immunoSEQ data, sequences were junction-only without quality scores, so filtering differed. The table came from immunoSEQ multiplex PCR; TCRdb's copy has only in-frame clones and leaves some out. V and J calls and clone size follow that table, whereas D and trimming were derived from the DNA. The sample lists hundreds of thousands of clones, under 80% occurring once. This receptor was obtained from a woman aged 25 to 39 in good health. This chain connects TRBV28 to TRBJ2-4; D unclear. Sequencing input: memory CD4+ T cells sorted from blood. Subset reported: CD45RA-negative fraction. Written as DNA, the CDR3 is TGTGCCAGCAGTTCCCGAAGCCTAGCCAAAAACATTCAGTACTTC. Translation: CASSSRSLAKNIQYF.